This T cell receptor (beta chain) is drawn from a study of blood T cells in healthy people across ages. PBMCs numbering at least 7 million were isolated per sample. A second PCR, run for about 7 to 11 cycles, used a sample-barcoded 5' primer plus a J-beta primer mix. Each TCR beta cDNA got a 12-nucleotide random molecular identifier. MiXCR, run by TCRdb on the 5' RACE reads, gives a single entry per CDR3 protein. The data show almost 800,000 distinct CDR3 sequences, nearly 60% seen once. Specimen: blood. The clonotype originates from a man aged 25 to 45 in good health.

The CDR3 DNA sequence: TGTGCCAGCAGTGGGTGGGGGTCCTCTGGCAACACTGAAGCTTTCTTT. The encoded protein is CASSGWGSSGNTEAFF. V usage is TRBV2 and J usage is TRBJ1-1; perhaps TRBD1 as D (5 bases). Trimming took 4 bases from V and 2 from J, leaving 17 bases between them. The CDR3 covers 16 residues. Germline V CDR1 and CDR2: SNHLY, FYNNEI. The full variable domain, completed using reference TRBV2 and TRBJ1-1, is EPEVTQTPSHQVTQMGQEVILRCVPISNHLYFYWYRQILGQKVEFLVSFYNNEISEKSEIFDDQFSVERPDGSNFTLKIRSTKLEDSAMYFCASSGWGSSGNTEAFFGQGTRLTVV.